This TCR beta chain was obtained from a study of cytomegalovirus exposure and HLA in healthy donors. General study results and limits: The TCR clusters that emerged in the first cohort tended, a later analysis found, to co-occur in the 120 or so validation repertoires.

TCRdb's table, derived via immunoSEQ multiplex PCR, lists solely in-frame clones and lacks some. The sample includes 150,000 to 200,000 clones, 85% to 90% of them seen just once. A word on this clone: The antigen remains unidentified.

The CDR3 spans 15 residues. V gave up 0 bases and J gave up 1 base, with 9 bases separating them. The germline V gene encodes CDR1 SEHNR and CDR2 FQNEAQ (reference sequence). This chain joins TRBV7-9 and TRBJ1-1; maybe TRBD1 (6 bases). What was sequenced was PBMCs. This TCR derives from a man in his late teens or twenties in good health and CMV-seropositive. The CDR3 loop reads CASSLAGQSNTEAFF. In nucleotides, the CDR3 is TGTGCCAGCAGCTTAGCGGGACAATCGAACACTGAAGCTTTCTTT.